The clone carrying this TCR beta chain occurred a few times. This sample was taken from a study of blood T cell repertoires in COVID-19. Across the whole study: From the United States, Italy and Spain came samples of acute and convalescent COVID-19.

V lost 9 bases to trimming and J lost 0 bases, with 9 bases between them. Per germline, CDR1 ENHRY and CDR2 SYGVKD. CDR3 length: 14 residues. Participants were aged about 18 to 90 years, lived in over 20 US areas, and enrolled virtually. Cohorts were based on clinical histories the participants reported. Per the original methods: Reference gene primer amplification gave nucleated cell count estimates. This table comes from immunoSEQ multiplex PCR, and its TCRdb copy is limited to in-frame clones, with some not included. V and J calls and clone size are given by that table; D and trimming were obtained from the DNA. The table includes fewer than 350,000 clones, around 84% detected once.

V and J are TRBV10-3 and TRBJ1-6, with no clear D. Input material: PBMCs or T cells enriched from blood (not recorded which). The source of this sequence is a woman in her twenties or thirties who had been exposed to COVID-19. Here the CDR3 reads CAITESSYNSPLHF. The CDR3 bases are TGTGCCATAACGGAGAGCTCCTATAATTCACCCCTCCACTTT.